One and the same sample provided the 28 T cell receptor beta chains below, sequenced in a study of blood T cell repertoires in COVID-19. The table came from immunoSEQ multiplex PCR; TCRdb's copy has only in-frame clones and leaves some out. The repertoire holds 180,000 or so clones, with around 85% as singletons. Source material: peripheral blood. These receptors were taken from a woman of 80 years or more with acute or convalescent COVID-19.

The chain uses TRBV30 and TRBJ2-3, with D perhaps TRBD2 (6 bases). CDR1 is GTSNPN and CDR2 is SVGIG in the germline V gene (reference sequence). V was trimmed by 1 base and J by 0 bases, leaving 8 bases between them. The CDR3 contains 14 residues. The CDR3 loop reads CAWSGEVSTDTQYF. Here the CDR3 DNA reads TGTGCCTGGAGTGGGGAGGTTAGCACAGATACGCAGTATTTT.

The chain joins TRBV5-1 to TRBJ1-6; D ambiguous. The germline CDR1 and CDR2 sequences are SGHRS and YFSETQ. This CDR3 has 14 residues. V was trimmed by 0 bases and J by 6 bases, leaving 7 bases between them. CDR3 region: CASSLVEPNSPLHF. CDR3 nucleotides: TGCGCCAGCAGCTTGGTAGAGCCTAATTCACCCCTCCACTTT.

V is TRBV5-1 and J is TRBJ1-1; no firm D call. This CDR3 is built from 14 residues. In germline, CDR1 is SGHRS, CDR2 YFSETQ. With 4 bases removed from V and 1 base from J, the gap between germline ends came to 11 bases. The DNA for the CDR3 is TGCGCCAGCAGCCATCCGGACTCGAACACTGAAGCTTTCTTT. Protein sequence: CASSHPDSNTEAFF.

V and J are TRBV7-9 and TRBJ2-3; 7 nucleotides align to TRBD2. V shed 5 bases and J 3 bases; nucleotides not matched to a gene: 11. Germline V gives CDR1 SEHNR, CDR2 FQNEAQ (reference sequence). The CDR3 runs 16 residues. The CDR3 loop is CASSPRAGEPTDTQYF. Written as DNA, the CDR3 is TGTGCCAGCAGCCCCCGGGCGGGAGAACCAACAGATACGCAGTATTTT.

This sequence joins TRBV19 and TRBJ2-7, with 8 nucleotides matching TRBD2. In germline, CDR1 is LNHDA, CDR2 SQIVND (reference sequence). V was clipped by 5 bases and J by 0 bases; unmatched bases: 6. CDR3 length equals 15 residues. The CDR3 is CASSPLAGNSYEQYF. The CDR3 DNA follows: TGTGCCAGTAGTCCCCTAGCGGGTAACTCCTACGAGCAGTACTTC.

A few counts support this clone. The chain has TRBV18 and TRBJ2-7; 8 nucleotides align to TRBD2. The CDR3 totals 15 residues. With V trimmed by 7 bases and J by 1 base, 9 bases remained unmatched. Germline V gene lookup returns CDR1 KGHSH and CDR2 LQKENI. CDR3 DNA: TGTGCCAGCTGCTCGACGGCGGGAGGTTCCTACGAGCAGTACTTC. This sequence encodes CASCSTAGGSYEQYF.

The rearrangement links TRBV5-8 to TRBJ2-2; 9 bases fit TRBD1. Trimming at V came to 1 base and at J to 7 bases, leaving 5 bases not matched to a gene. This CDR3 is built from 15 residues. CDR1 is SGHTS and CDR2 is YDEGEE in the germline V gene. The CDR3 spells CASSLPGQGFGELFF. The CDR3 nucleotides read TGTGCCAGCAGCTTGCCGGGACAGGGTTTCGGGGAGCTGTTTTTT.

CDR3 in DNA: TGCGCCAGCAGCTTTCTTGCAGGGACAAATGAAAAACTGTTTTTT. This codes for CASSFLAGTNEKLFF. The chain has TRBV5-1 and TRBJ1-4; D is perhaps TRBD1 (6 bases). Trimming shortened V by 2 bases and J by 5 bases, and 13 bases separated the two germline ends. From germline, CDR1 is SGHRS and CDR2 YFSETQ. The CDR3 has 15 residues.

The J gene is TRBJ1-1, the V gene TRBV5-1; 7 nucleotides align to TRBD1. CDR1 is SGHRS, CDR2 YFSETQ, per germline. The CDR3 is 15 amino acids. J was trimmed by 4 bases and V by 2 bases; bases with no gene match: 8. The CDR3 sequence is CASSLLQGRSTEAFF. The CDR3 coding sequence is TGCGCCAGCAGCTTACTACAGGGGCGGTCCACTGAAGCTTTCTTT.

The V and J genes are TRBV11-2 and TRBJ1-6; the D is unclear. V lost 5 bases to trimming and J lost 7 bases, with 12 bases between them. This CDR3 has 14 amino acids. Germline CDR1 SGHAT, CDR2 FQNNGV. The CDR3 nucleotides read TGTGCCAGCAGCCCCTTACCTAAAAATTCACCCCTCCACTTT. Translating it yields CASSPLPKNSPLHF.

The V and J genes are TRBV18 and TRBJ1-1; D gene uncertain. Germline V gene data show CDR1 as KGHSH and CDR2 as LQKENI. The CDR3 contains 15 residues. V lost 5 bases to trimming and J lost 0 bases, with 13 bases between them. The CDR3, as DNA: TGTGCCAGCTCAACCCGGAGCGAGATGAACACTGAAGCTTTCTTT. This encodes CASSTRSEMNTEAFF.

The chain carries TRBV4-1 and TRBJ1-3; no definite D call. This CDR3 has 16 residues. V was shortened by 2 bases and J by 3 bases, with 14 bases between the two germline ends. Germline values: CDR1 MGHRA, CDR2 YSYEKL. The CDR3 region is CASSQTRTYGGNTIYF. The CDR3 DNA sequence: TGCGCCAGCAGCCAAACCCGGACTTACGGTGGAAACACCATATATTTT.

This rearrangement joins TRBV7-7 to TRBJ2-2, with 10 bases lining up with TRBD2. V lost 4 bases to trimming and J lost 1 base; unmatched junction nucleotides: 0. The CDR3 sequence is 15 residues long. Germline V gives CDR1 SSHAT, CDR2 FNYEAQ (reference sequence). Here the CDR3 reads CASSSSGRNTGELFF. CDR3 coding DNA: TGTGCCAGCAGCTCTAGCGGGAGGAACACCGGGGAGCTGTTTTTT. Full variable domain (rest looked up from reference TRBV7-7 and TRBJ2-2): GAGVSQSPRYKVTKRGQDVTLRCDPISSHATLYWYQQALGQGPEFLTYFNYEAQPDKSGLPSDRFSAERPEGSISTLTIQRTEQRDSAMYRCASSSSGRNTGELFFGEGSRLTVL.

CDR3 residues: CASSPSRDYGYTF. CDR3 coding DNA: TGTGCCAGCAGCCCTAGCCGGGACTATGGCTACACCTTC. The chain couples TRBV7-3 to TRBJ1-2; D is unclear. This CDR3 has 13 residues. Germline V gene data show CDR1 as SGHTA and CDR2 as FQGTGA. V was shortened by 5 bases and J by 3 bases, with 10 bases between the two germline ends.

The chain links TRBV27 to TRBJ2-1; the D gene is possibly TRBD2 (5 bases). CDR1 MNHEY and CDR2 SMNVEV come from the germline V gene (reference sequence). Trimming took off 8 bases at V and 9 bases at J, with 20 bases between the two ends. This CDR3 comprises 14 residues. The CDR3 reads CASGEAGGDSEQFF. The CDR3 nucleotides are TGTGCCAGCGGTGAGGCGGGCGGAGATTCTGAGCAGTTCTTC.

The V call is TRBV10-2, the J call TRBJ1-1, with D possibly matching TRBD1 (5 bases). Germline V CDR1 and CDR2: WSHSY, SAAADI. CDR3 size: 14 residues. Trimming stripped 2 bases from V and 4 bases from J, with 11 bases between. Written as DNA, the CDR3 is TGCGCCAGCAGTGAGACGACAGCCGGCACTGAAGCTTTCTTT. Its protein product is CASSETTAGTEAFF.

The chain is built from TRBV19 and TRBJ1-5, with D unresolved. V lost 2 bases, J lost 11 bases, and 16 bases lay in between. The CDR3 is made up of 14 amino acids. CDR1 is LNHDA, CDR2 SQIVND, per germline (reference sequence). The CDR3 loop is CASSISGVSGAQHF. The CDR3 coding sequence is TGTGCCAGTAGTATATCGGGAGTATCCGGGGCCCAGCATTTT.

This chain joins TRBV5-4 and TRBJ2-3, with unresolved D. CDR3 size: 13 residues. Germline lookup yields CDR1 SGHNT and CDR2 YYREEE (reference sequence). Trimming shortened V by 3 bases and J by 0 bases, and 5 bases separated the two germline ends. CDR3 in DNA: TGTGCCAGCAGCTCTCCTAGCACAGATACGCAGTATTTT. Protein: CASSSPSTDTQYF. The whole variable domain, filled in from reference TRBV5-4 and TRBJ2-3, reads ETGVTQSPTHLIKTRGQQVTLRCSSQSGHNTVSWYQQALGQGPQFIFQYYREEENGRGNFPPRFSGLQFPNYSSELNVNALELDDSALYLCASSSPSTDTQYFGPGTRLTVL.

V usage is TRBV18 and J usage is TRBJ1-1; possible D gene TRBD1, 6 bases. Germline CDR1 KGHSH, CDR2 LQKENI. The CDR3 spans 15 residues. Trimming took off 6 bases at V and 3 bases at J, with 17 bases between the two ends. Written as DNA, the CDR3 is TGTGCCAGCTCGGCACAACAGGGTAGTTACACTGAAGCTTTCTTT. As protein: CASSAQQGSYTEAFF.

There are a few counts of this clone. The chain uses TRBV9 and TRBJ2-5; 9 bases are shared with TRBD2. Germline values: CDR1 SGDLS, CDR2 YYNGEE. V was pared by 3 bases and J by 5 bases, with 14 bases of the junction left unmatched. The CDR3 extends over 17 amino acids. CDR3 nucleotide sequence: TGTGCCAGCAGCGCCGCGGTGGGGACTAGCTCTTCGGAGACCCAGTACTTC. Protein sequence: CASSAAVGTSSSETQYF.

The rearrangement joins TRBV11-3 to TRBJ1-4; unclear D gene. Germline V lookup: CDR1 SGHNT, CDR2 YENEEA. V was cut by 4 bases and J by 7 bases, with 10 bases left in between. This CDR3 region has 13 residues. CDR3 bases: TGTGCCAGCAGCTCGGGGAATAGTGAAAAACTGTTTTTT. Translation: CASSSGNSEKLFF.

CDR3 region: CASSQDSRGNTIYF. CDR3 sequence (DNA): TGTGCCAGCAGCCAAGACTCTAGGGGAAACACCATATATTTT. The rearrangement joins TRBV3-1 (or the pseudogene TRBV3-2) to TRBJ1-3; D gene unclear. The germline CDR1 and CDR2 sequences are LGHDT and YNNKEL (reference sequence). The CDR3 sequence is 14 residues long. The V and J ends lost 0 bases and 4 bases respectively, with 7 bases between them.

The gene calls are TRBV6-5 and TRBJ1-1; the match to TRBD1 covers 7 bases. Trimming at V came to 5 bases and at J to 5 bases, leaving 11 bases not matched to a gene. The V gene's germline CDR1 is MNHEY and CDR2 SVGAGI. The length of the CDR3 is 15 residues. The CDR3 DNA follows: TGTGCCAGCAGTCCTAGACAGGGTGGTGATACTGAAGCTTTCTTT. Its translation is CASSPRQGGDTEAFF.

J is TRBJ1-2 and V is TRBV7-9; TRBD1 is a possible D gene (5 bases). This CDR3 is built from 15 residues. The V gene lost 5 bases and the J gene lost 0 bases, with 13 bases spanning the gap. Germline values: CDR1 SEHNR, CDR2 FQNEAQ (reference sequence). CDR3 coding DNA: TGTGCCAGCAGCCCGGTCAGGGCATCTAACTATGGCTACACCTTC. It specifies CASSPVRASNYGYTF.

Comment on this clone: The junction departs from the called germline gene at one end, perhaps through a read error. The CDR3 loop reads CASSLGVGQGEQYF. Written as DNA, the CDR3 is TGTGCCAGCAGTTTAGGGGTAGGACAGGGCGAGCAGTACTTC. The genes are TRBV7-9 and TRBJ2-7, with 8 bases aligning to TRBD1. Germline V gene sequence: CDR1 SEHNR, CDR2 FQNEAQ (reference sequence). The CDR3 loop spans 14 amino acids.

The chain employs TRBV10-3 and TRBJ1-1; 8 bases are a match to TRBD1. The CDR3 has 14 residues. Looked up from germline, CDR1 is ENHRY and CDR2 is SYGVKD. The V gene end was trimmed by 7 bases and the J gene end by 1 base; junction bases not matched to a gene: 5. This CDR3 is CAINAGGENTEAFF. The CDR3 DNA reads TGTGCCATCAACGCAGGGGGCGAGAACACTGAAGCTTTCTTT.

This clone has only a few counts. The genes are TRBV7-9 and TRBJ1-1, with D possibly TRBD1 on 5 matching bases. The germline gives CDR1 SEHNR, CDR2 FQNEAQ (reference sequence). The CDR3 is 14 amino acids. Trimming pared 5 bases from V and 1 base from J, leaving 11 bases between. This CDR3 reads CASSPGLKNTEAFF. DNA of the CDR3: TGTGCCAGCAGCCCGGGACTCAAGAACACTGAAGCTTTCTTT.

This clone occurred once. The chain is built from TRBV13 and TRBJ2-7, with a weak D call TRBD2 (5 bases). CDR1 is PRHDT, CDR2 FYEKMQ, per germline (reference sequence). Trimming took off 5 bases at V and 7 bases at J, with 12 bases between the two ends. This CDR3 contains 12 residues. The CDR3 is CASSIRRGEQYF. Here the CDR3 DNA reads TGTGCCAGCAGCATCCGACGAGGGGAGCAGTACTTC.